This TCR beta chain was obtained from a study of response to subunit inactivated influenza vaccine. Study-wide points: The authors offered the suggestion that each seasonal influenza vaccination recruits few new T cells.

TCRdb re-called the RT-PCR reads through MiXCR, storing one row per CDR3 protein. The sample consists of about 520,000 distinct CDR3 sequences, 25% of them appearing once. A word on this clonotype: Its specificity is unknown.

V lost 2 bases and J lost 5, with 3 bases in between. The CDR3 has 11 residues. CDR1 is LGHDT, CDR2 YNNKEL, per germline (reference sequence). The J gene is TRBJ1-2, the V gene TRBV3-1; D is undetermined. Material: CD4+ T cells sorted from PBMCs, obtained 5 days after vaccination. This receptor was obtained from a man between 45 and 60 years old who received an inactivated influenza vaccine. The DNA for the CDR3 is TGTGCCAGCAGCCAAAGGTATGGCTACACCTTC. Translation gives CASSQRYGYTF.